This T cell receptor (beta chain) is from a study of OX40 agonist ivuxolimab in advanced cancers. Whole-study findings and limits: At doses 0.1 to 3.0 mg/kg, CD4+ and CD8+ clones expanded.

Patients were ruled out by autoimmune disease history or systemic immunosuppression. TCRdb keeps only in-frame clones here, not all; method: immunoSEQ multiplex PCR. The sample has tens of thousands of clones; about 88% are singletons. This clone was observed once. Its antigen is still unknown. The sequence came from an adult with an advanced solid tumor such as melanoma, head and neck, liver or kidney cancer. Sequencing was performed on CD4+ or CD8+ T cells sorted from blood, taken in a trial of the OX40 agonist ivuxolimab.

Here the CDR3 reads CASSPGRRSGNEQFF. In nucleotides, the CDR3 is TGTGCCAGCAGCCCGGGGAGGAGGTCGGGTAATGAGCAGTTCTTC. This chain uses TRBV7-9 with TRBJ2-1; a possible D gene is TRBD2 (6 bases). The germline V and J ends were trimmed by 5 bases and 7 bases, with 18 bases remaining between them. Germline assignment: CDR1 SEHNR and CDR2 FQNEAQ (reference sequence). The CDR3 is 15 residues long.